This TCR beta chain was observed in a study of T cell repertoires in cytomegalovirus infection. General study findings and limits: Summed frequency of public TCR beta families distinguished CMV carriers with the relevant HLA. HLA-C-restricted CMV-specific TCR beta clonotypes were dominant in the ex vivo response.

CDR1 is SGHVS, CDR2 FQNEAQ, per germline. V lost 0 bases to trimming and J lost 5 bases; unmatched junction nucleotides: 5. The CDR3 runs 18 residues. There are many counts of this clonotype. The antigen remains undetermined. TCRdb ran MiXCR on the reads and lists one entry per CDR3 protein. The repertoire holds roughly 190,000 distinct CDR3 sequences, roughly 9% seen once, with approximately 4.2% in the top ten. J is TRBJ2-3 and V is TRBV7-8; TRBD2 aligns across 16 bases. Sequenced sample: PBMCs. The origin of this receptor is a human donor in good health (CMV status not recorded). Some clones in this sample may be carry-over from other donors' samples. The CDR3 nucleotides are TGTGCCAGCAGCTTAGCCGGGACTAGCGGGAGGGCCGGAGATACGCAGTATTTT. Protein product: CASSLAGTSGRAGDTQYF.